Below are 17 T cell receptor beta chains sequenced from a single sample in a study of shared clonotypes between healthy human individuals. This table comes from immunoSEQ multiplex PCR, and its TCRdb copy is limited to in-frame clones, with some not included. The table shows fewer than 1.4 million clones, with more than 75% occurring only once. The sequenced material came from memory CD4+ T cells from PBMCs. The subset: CD45RA-negative fraction. The receptors were sampled from a man aged 18 to 30 in good health. Some clones in this sample may be carry-over from other donors' samples.

The rearrangement uses TRBV7-2 and TRBJ2-3, with TRBD2 identical over 8 bases. This CDR3 has 18 residues. The trim removed 5 bases at V and 4 bases at J, leaving 17 bases unmatched. Per germline, CDR1 SGHTA and CDR2 FQGNSA. The CDR3 region is CASSPRGAGEAFADTQYF. The CDR3 coding sequence is TGTGCCAGCAGCCCACGGGGAGCGGGAGAAGCATTTGCAGATACGCAGTATTTT. The full variable domain, with the rest looked up from reference TRBV7-2 and TRBJ2-3, is GAGVSQSPSNKVTEKGKDVELRCDPISGHTALYWYRQSLGQGLEFLIYFQGNSAPDKSGLPSDRFSAERTGGSVSTLTIQRTQQEDSAVYLCASSPRGAGEAFADTQYFGPGTRLTVL.

This chain uses TRBV5-6 with TRBJ1-3; the D gene is possibly TRBD1 (6 bases). V lost 4 bases to trimming and J lost 3 bases, with 11 bases between them. The CDR3 spans 14 residues. From germline, CDR1 is SGHDT and CDR2 YYEEEE. CDR3 protein: CASSQRGYGNTIYF. As DNA, the CDR3 is TGTGCCAGCAGCCAGAGGGGGTATGGAAACACCATATATTTT. The whole variable domain, filled in from reference TRBV5-6 and TRBJ1-3, reads DAGVTQSPTHLIKTRGQQVTLRCSPKSGHDTVSWYQQALGQGPQFIFQYYEEEERQRGNFPDRFSGHQFPNYSSELNVNALLLGDSALYLCASSQRGYGNTIYFGEGSWLTVV.

V and J are TRBV18 and TRBJ1-1, with D possibly TRBD1 on 5 matching bases. Trimming shortened V by 2 bases and J by 2 bases, and 9 bases separated the two germline ends. Per the germline V gene, CDR1 is KGHSH and CDR2 is LQKENI. The CDR3 extends over 14 amino acids. The CDR3 DNA sequence: TGTGCCAGCTCACCAGACAGAACTAACACTGAAGCTTTCTTT. This translates into CASSPDRTNTEAFF.

V and J are TRBV5-6 and TRBJ1-6; D uncertain. Trimming shortened V by 0 bases and J by 14 bases, and 12 bases separated the two germline ends. Looked up from germline, CDR1 is SGHDT and CDR2 is YYEEEE. The CDR3 loop spans 13 amino acids. The CDR3 loop reads CASSLGRSGTLHF. In DNA form, the CDR3 reads TGTGCCAGCAGCTTGGGGAGGAGCGGGACCCTCCACTTT.

The V call is TRBV7-2, the J call TRBJ2-2; 7 positions match TRBD2. Unmatched junction bases numbered 2, after V lost 1 base and J lost 9 bases. The CDR3 sequence is 13 residues long. Germline V CDR1 and CDR2: SGHTA, FQGNSA. CDR3 sequence (DNA): TGTGCCAGCAGCTTAGGGACTAGGAGGGAGCTGTTTTTT. Encoded protein: CASSLGTRRELFF.

The genes are TRBV11-2 and TRBJ2-3, with D possibly matching TRBD2 (6 bases). Trimming took off 10 bases at V and 2 bases at J, with 16 bases between the two ends. The CDR3 is 14 amino acids. The germline V gene has CDR1 SGHAT and CDR2 FQNNGV. In DNA form, the CDR3 reads TGTGCCACCCAACCGGGGAGGCTCACAGATACGCAGTATTTT. Amino acid sequence: CATQPGRLTDTQYF.

The sample holds a few counts of this clone. The sample carries other DNA sequences with the same CDR3. The chain uses TRBV29-1 and TRBJ2-1; 14 bases line up with TRBD2. J gave up 8 bases and V 1 base, and 4 bases lay outside the gene matches. Germline assignment: CDR1 SQVTM and CDR2 ANQGSEA. The CDR3 contains 15 residues. The CDR3 region has the DNA TGCAGCGTTGAAGGGGGACTAGCGGGAGACGATGAGCAGTTCTTC. Its translation: CSVEGGLAGDDEQFF.

In this sample, this clone turned up a few times. This chain links TRBV2 with TRBJ1-2; a possible D gene is TRBD1 (5 bases). The V gene's germline CDR1 is SNHLY and CDR2 FYNNEI. This CDR3 is built from 15 residues. Trimming removed 4 bases at V and 0 bases at J, with 12 bases between. The CDR3 here is CASSGSTVANYGYTF. The CDR3 nucleotides are TGTGCCAGCAGTGGCTCGACAGTTGCTAACTATGGCTACACCTTC.

The rearrangement uses TRBV29-1 and TRBJ2-1; perhaps TRBD1 as D (5 bases). With 4 bases removed from V and 1 base from J, the gap between germline ends came to 8 bases. CDR1 and CDR2 from the germline V gene are SQVTM and ANQGSEA. The CDR3 length is 13 residues. In DNA form, the CDR3 reads TGCAGCGTTGTTGACAGTTCCTACAATGAGCAGTTCTTC. It yields the protein CSVVDSSYNEQFF.

Note on this clone: This likely came from a read error, as a far larger clone is one base away. V usage is TRBV30 and J usage is TRBJ1-2; 8 bases map to TRBD1. The length of the CDR3 is 13 residues. The V gene's germline CDR1 is GTSNPN and CDR2 SVGIG (reference sequence). CDR3 nucleotides: TGTGCCTGGGGACAGGGCCCTAAGTATGGCTACACCTTC. It codes for CAWGQGPKYGYTF.

The chain uses TRBV28 and TRBJ2-7; 7 bases are shared with TRBD2. This CDR3 has 13 residues. Trimming at V came to 5 bases and at J to 6 bases, leaving 7 bases not matched to a gene. CDR1 is MDHEN and CDR2 is SYDVKM in the germline V gene. The CDR3 is CASSLPVAGEQYF. The CDR3 region has the DNA TGTGCCAGCAGTCTCCCGGTAGCGGGCGAGCAGTACTTC.

This rearrangement joins TRBV27 to TRBJ2-3, with a weak D call TRBD2 (6 bases). CDR3 length: 15 amino acids. V was trimmed by 4 bases and J by 2 bases, leaving 13 bases between them. Germline V lookup: CDR1 MNHEY, CDR2 SMNVEV (reference sequence). CDR3 in DNA: TGTGCCAGCAGTTCCCTCCGGGACTTCACAGATACGCAGTATTTT. Its translation is CASSSLRDFTDTQYF.

This clone was picked up one time. The chain links TRBV4-2 to TRBJ2-1; D is uncertain. CDR1 and CDR2 (germline): LGHNA, YNFKEQ. V was clipped by 4 bases and J by 10 bases, with 14 bases between them. This CDR3 contains 13 residues. The CDR3 nucleotides are TGTGCCAGCAGCCTTCGCAGTGATACCGAGCAGTTCTTC. It encodes CASSLRSDTEQFF.

The chain combines TRBV5-1 with TRBJ2-5; D is unclear. The CDR3 extends over 13 amino acids. V lost 0 bases, J lost 5 bases, and 8 bases lay in between. CDR1 and CDR2 from the germline V gene are SGHRS and YFSETQ. The DNA for the CDR3 is TGCGCCAGCAGCTTGGTTGGGTGGGAGACCCAGTACTTC. It specifies CASSLVGWETQYF.

This clone came up once. V gene TRBV2 combines with J gene TRBJ2-7; 7 positions agree with TRBD1. CDR3 length: 14 residues. The germline gives CDR1 SNHLY, CDR2 FYNNEI. The trim removed 4 bases at V and 5 bases at J, leaving 8 bases unmatched. For the CDR3, the DNA is TGTGCCAGCAGTGTACAGGGGCCCCAGAACGAGCAGTACTTC. Translating gives CASSVQGPQNEQYF. The full variable domain, rest sourced from reference TRBV2 and TRBJ2-7, is EPEVTQTPSHQVTQMGQEVILRCVPISNHLYFYWYRQILGQKVEFLVSFYNNEISEKSEIFDDQFSVERPDGSNFTLKIRSTKLEDSAMYFCASSVQGPQNEQYFGPGTRLTVT.

This chain links TRBV18 with TRBJ1-2, with TRBD1 matching over 7 bases. Germline values: CDR1 KGHSH, CDR2 LQKENI. Trimming at V came to 6 bases and at J to 7 bases, leaving 20 bases not matched to a gene. The CDR3 loop spans 17 amino acids. The chain's CDR3 is CASSSPGRVGGVFGYTF. The CDR3 region has the DNA TGTGCCAGCTCGTCTCCCGGGCGGGTAGGGGGCGTCTTTGGCTACACCTTC.

This clone was seen a handful of times. The chain joins TRBV7-6 to TRBJ2-2, with TRBD2 as a possible D gene (5 bases). Germline V gene lookup returns CDR1 SGHVS and CDR2 FNYEAQ. CDR3 length equals 15 residues. Trimming shortened V by 6 bases and J by 4 bases, and 15 bases separated the two germline ends. The CDR3 coding sequence is TGTGCCAGCAGTTTGATAAACCGGGGCACCGGGGAGCTGTTTTTT. It codes for CASSLINRGTGELFF.